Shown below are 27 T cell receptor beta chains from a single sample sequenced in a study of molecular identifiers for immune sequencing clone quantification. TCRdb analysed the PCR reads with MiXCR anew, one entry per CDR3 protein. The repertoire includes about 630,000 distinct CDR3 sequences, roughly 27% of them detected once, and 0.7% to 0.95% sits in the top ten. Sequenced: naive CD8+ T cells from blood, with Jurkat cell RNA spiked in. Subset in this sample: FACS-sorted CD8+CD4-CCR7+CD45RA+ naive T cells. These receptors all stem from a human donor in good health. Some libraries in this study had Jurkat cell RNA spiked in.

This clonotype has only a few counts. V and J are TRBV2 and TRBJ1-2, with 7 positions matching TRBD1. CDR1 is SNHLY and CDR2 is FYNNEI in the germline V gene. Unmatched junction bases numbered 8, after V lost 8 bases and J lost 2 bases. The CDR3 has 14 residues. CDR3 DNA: TGTGCCAGCTGGGGGCAGGGGGTGAACTATGGCTACACCTTC. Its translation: CASWGQGVNYGYTF.

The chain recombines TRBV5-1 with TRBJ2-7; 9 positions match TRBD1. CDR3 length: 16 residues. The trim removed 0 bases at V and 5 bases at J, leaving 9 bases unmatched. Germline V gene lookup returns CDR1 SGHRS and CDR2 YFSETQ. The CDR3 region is CASSLDMDRGPHEQYF. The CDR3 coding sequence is TGCGCCAGCAGCTTGGATATGGACAGGGGTCCCCACGAGCAGTACTTC.

CDR3 in DNA: TGTGCCAGCACTACAGGGTCCGGGGAGCTGTTTTTT. Translation gives CASTTGSGELFF. The rearrangement joins TRBV12-3 or TRBV12-4 to TRBJ2-2, with D possibly matching TRBD1 (6 bases). The CDR3 loop spans 12 amino acids. Trimming took 7 bases from V and 6 from J, leaving 9 bases between them.

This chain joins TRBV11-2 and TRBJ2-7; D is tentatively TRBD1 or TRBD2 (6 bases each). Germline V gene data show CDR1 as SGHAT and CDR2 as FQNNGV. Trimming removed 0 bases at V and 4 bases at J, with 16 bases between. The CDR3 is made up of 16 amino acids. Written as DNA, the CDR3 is TGTGCCAGCAGCTTAGAAAGGGGGGCCGTCTGGTACGAGCAGTACTTC. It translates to CASSLERGAVWYEQYF.

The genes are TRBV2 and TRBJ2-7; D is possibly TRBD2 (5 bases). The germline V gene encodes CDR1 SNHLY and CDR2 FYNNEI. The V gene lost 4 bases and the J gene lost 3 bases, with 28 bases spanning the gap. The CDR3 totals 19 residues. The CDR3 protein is CASSGLDLERAQNNYEQYF. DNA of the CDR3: TGTGCCAGCAGTGGTCTTGACCTCGAGAGGGCCCAGAATAACTACGAGCAGTACTTC.

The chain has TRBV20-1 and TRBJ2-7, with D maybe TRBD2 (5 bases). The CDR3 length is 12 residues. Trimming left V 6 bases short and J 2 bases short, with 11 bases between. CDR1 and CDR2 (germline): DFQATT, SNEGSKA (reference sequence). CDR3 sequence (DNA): TGCAGTGCGAGGACTGATACCTACGAGCAGTACTTC. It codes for CSARTDTYEQYF.

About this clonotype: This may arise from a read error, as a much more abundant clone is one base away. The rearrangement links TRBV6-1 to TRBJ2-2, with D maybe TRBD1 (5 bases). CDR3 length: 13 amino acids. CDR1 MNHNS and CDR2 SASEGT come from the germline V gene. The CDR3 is CATARANTRELFF. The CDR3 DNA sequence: TGTGCCACCGCCAGGGCGAACACCCGGGAGCTGTTTTTT.

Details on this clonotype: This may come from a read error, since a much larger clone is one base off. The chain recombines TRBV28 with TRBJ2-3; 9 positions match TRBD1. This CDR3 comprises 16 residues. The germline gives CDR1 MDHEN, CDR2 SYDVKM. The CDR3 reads CACSYTGGRGTDTQYF. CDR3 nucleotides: TGTGCCTGCAGTTACACAGGGGGCCGGGGCACAGATACGCAGTATTTT.

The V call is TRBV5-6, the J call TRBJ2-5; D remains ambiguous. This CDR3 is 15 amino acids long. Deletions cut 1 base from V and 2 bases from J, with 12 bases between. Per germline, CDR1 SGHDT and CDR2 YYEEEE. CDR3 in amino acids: CASSLIRALQETQYF. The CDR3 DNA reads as TGTGCCAGCAGCTTGATAAGGGCCCTACAAGAGACCCAGTACTTC.

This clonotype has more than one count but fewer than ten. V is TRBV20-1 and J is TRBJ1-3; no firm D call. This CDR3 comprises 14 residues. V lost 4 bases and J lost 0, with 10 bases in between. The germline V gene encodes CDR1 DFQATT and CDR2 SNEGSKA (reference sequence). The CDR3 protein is CSAIGPSSGNTIYF. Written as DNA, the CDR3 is TGCAGTGCTATTGGGCCCTCCTCTGGAAACACCATATATTTT.

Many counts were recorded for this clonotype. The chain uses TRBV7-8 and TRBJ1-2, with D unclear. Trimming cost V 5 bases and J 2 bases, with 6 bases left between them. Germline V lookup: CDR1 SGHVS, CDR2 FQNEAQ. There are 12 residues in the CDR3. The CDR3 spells CASSTENYGYTF. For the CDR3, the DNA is TGTGCCAGCAGCACGGAGAACTATGGCTACACCTTC.

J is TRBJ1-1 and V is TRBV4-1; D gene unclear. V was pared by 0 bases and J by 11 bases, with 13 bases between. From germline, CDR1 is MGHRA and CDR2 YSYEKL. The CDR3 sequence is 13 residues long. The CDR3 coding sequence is TGCGCCAGCAGCCAAGATCGCGGATGGTGGGCTTTCTTT. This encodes CASSQDRGWWAFF.

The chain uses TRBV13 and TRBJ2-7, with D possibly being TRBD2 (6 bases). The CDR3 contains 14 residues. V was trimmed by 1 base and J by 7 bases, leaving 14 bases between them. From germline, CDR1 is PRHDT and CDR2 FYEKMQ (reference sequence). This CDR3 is CASSLVAGGQEQYF. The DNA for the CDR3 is TGTGCCAGCAGCTTAGTGGCAGGAGGGCAAGAGCAGTACTTC.

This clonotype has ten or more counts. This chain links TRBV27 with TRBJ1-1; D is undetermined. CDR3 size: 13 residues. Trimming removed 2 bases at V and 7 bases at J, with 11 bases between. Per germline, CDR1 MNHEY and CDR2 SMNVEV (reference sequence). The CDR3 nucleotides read TGTGCCAGCAGTTTAGGTTGGGGTATTGAAGCTTTCTTT. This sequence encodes CASSLGWGIEAFF.

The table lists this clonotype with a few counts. The CDR3 DNA sequence: TGTGCCAGCAGCGTAGTCGGATATAGTAGCAGCGGGGAGCTGTTTTTT. The encoded protein is CASSVVGYSSSGELFF. The V gene is TRBV9, the J gene TRBJ2-2, with no clear D. V gave up 0 bases and J gave up 7 bases, with 16 bases separating them. The CDR3 is made up of 16 amino acids. Germline lookup yields CDR1 SGDLS and CDR2 YYNGEE.

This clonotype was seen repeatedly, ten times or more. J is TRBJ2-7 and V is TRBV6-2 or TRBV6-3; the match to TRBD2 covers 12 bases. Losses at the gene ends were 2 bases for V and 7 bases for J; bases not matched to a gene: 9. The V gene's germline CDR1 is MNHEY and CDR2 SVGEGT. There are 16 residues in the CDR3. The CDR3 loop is CASSYGRLAGDDEQYF. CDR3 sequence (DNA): TGTGCCAGCAGTTACGGTCGACTAGCGGGAGATGATGAGCAGTACTTC.

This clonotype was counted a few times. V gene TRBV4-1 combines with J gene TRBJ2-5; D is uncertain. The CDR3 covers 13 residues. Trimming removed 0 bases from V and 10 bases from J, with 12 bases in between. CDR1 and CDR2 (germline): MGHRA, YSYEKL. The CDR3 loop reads CASSQEYGGVQYF. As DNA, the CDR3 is TGCGCCAGCAGCCAAGAGTACGGTGGGGTCCAGTACTTC.

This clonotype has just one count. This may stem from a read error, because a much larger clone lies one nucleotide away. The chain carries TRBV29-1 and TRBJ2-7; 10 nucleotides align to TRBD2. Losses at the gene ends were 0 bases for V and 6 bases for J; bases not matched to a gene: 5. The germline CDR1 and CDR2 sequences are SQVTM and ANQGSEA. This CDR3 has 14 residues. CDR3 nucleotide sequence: TGCAGCGTTGAAGACACTAGCGGGACAGGCGAGCAGTACTTC. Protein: CSVEDTSGTGEQYF.

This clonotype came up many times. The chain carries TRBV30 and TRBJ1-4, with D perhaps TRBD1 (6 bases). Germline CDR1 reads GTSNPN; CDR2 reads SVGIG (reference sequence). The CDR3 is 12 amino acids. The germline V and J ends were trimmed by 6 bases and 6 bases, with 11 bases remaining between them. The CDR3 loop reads CACGQPYEKLFF. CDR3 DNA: TGTGCCTGTGGACAGCCGTATGAAAAACTGTTTTTT.

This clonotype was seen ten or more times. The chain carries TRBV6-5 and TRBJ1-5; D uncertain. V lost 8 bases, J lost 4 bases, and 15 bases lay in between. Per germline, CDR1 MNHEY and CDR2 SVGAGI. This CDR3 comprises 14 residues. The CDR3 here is CASGLARGNQPQHF. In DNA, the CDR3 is TGTGCCAGCGGACTTGCCAGAGGAAATCAGCCCCAGCATTTT.

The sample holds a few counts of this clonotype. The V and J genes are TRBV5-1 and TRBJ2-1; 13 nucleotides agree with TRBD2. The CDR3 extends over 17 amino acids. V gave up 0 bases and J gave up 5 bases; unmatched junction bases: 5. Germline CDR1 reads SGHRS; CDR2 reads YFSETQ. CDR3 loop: CASSLVGLAGYNNEQFF. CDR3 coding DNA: TGCGCCAGCAGCTTGGTGGGACTAGCGGGATATAACAATGAGCAGTTCTTC. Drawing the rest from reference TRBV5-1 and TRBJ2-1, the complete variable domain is KAGVTQTPRYLIKTRGQQVTLSCSPISGHRSVSWYQQTPGQGLQFLFEYFSETQRNKGNFPGRFSGRQFSNSRSEMNVSTLELGDSALYLCASSLVGLAGYNNEQFFGPGTRLTVL.

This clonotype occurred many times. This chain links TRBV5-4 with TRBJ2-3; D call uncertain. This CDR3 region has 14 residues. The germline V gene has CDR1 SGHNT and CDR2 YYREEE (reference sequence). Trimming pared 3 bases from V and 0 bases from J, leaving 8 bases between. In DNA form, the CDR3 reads TGTGCCAGCAGCTCAAGTCAGAGCACAGATACGCAGTATTTT. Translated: CASSSSQSTDTQYF.

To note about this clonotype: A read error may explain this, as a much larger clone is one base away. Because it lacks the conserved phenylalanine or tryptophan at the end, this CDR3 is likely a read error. The CDR3: CASSPALQGPYEQYS. The CDR3, as DNA: TGCGCCAGCAGCCCGGCCTTGCAGGGTCCCTACGAGCAGTACTCC. The J gene is TRBJ2-7, the V gene TRBV4-3; weak D call: TRBD1 (5 bases). Per germline, CDR1 LGHNA and CDR2 YSLEER. V was clipped by 4 bases and J by 2 bases, with 15 bases between them. The CDR3 extends over 15 amino acids.

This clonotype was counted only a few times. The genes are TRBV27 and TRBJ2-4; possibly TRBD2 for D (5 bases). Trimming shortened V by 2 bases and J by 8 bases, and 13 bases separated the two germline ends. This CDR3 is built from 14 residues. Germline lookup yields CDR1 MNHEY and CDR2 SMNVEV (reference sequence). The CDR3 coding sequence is TGTGCCAGCAGTTTAACTAGTACCGCGGACATTCAGTACTTC. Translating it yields CASSLTSTADIQYF.

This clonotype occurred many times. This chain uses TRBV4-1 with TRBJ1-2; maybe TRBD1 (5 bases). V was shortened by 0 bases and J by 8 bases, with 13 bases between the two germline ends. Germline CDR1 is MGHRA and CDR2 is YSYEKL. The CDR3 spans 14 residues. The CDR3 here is CASSQDPGSGGYTF. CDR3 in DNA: TGCGCCAGCAGCCAAGATCCAGGGTCAGGGGGCTACACCTTC.

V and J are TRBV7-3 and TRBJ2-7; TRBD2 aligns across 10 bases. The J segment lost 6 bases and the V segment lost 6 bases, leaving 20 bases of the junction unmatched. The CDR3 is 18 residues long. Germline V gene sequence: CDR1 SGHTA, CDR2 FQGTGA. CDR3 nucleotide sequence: TGTGCCAGCAGTTCCTTGGGGGGGGTTCTAGCGGGAGTTTGCGAGCAGTACTTC. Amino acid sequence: CASSSLGGVLAGVCEQYF.

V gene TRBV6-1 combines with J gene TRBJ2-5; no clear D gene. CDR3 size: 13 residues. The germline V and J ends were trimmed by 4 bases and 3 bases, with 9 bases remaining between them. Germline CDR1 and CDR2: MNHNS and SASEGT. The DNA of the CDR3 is TGTGCCAGCAGTGGGTGGGCGGAAGAGACCCAGTACTTC. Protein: CASSGWAEETQYF.